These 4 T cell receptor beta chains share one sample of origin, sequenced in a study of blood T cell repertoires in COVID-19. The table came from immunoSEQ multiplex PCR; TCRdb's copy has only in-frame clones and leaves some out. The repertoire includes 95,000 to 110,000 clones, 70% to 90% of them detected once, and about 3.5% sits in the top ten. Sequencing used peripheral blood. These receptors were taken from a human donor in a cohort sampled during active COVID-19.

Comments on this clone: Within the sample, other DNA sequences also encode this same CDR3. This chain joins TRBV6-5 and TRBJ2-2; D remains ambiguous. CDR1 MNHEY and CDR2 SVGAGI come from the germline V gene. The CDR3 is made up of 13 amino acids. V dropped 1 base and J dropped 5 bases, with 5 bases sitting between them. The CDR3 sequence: CASSYLVTGELFF. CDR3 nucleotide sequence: TGTGCCAGCAGTTACTTAGTGACCGGGGAGCTGTTTTTT.

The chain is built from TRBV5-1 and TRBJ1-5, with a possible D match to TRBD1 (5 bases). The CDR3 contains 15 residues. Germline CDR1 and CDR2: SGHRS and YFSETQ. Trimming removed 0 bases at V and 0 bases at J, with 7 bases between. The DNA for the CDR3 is TGCGCCAGCAGCTTGGGACAGAATAGCAATCAGCCCCAGCATTTT. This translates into CASSLGQNSNQPQHF.

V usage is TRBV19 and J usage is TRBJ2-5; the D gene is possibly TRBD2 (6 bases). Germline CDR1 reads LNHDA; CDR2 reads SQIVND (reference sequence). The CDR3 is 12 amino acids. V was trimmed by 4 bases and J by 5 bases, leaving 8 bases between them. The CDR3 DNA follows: TGTGCCAGTAGTAGAGGGAGGGAGACCCAGTACTTC. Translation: CASSRGRETQYF.

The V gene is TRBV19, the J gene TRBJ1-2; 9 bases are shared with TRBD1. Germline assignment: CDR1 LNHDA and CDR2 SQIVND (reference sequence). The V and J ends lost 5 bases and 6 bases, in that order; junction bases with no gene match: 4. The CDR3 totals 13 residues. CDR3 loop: CASSPNRGHGYTF. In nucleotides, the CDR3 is TGTGCCAGTAGTCCCAACAGGGGGCATGGCTACACCTTC.